Here is one T cell receptor (beta chain) with its context. Its antigen is unknown. These data belong to a study of graft-versus-host responses after intestinal transplantation. Clones were read by immunoSEQ multiplex PCR, and TCRdb kept only the in-frame ones, dropping some. The sample lists 80,000 to 100,000 clones, 85% to 95% occurring once. The CDR3 loop spans 15 amino acids. In germline, CDR1 is MDHEN, CDR2 SYDVKM. The V end was cut by 2 bases, the J end by 2 bases, with 10 bases between. The material was unstimulated CD8+ T cells sorted from spleen or lymph node cells, obtained before transplant. The chain links TRBV28 to TRBJ2-1; D is unresolved. This receptor was taken from a human donor who was the organ donor for an intestinal transplant. Here the CDR3 DNA reads TGTGCCAGCAGTTTAAGGAGCCATCCCTACAATGAGCAGTTCTTC. Residues: CASSLRSHPYNEQFF.